This T cell receptor (beta chain) was sequenced for a study of blood T cell repertoires in COVID-19. As for the study in general: From T cells, B-cell-depleted T cells, or PBMCs came the material, which was cDNA or gDNA.

The CDR3 consists of 14 residues. After removal of 6 bases from V and 2 bases from J, the junction contained 3 bases not matched to a gene. Germline V CDR1 and CDR2: MNHEY, SVGAGI. In the source study's methods: Reference gene primers were amplified, and this amplification served to estimate nucleated cell counts. TCRdb's table, derived via immunoSEQ multiplex PCR, lists solely in-frame clones and lacks some. V and J calls and clone size are given by that table; D and trimming were obtained from the DNA. The data hold 300,000 to 400,000 clones, with roughly 90% observed a single time. Concerning this clone: The sample has other DNA sequences that encode this CDR3 too.

This chain links TRBV6-5 with TRBJ1-5; 8 nucleotides align to TRBD1. The sequence came from a woman in her 30s with acute COVID-19. The sample taken for sequencing was PBMCs or T cells enriched from blood (not recorded which). The CDR3 region is CASSLTGGNQPQHF. CDR3 nucleotide sequence: TGTGCCAGCAGCCTGACAGGGGGCAATCAGCCCCAGCATTTT.